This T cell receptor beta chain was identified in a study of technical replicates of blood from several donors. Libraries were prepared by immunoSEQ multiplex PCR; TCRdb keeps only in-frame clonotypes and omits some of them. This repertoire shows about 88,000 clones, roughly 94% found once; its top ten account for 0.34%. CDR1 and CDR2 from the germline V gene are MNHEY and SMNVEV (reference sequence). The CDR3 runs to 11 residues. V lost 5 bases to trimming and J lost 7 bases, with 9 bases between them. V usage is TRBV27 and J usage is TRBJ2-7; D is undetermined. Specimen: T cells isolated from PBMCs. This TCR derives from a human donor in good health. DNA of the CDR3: TGTGCCAGCAGTACTTATTCGGAGCAGTACTTC. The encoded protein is CASSTYSEQYF.